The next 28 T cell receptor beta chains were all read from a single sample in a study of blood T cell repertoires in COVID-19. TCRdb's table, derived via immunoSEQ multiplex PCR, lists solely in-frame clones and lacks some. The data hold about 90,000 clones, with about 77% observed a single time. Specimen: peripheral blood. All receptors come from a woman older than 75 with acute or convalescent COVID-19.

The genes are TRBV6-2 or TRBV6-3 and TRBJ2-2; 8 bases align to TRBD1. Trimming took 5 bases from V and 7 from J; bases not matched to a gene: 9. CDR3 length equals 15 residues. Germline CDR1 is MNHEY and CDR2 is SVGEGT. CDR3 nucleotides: TGTGCCAGCAGTCCCGGGACAGGATTGGACGGGGAGCTGTTTTTT. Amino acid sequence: CASSPGTGLDGELFF.

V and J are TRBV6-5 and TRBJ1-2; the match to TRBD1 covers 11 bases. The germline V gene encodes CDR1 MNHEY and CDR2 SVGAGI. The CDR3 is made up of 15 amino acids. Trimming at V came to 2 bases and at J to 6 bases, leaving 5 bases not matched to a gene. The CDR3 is CASSYAGDRGNGYTF. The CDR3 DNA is TGTGCCAGCAGTTACGCGGGGGACAGGGGGAATGGCTACACCTTC.

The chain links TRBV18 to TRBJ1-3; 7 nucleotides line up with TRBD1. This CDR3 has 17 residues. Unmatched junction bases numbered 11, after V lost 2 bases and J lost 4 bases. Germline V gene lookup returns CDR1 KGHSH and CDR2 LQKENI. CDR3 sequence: CASSPSRDSFAGNTIYF. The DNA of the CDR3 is TGTGCCAGCTCACCAAGTCGGGACAGCTTTGCGGGAAACACCATATATTTT.

In DNA, the CDR3 is TGCGCCAGCAGCCAAGATTTCGGGTGGAGAACTGAAGCTTTCTTT. Its translation is CASSQDFGWRTEAFF. The V and J genes are TRBV4-1 and TRBJ1-1, with D uncertain. Germline CDR1 MGHRA, CDR2 YSYEKL. The V and J ends lost 0 bases and 5 bases respectively, with 13 bases between them. This CDR3 is built from 15 residues.

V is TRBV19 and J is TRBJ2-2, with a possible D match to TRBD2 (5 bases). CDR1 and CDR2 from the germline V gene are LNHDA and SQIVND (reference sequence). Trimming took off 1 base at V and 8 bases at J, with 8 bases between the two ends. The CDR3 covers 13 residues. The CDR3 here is CASSIAGNGELFF. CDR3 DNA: TGTGCCAGTAGTATAGCGGGAAATGGGGAGCTGTTTTTT. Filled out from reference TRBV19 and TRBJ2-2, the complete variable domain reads DGGITQSPKYLFRKEGQNVTLSCEQNLNHDAMYWYRQDPGQGLRLIYYSQIVNDFQKGDIAEGYSVSREKKESFPLTVTSAQKNPTAFYLCASSIAGNGELFFGEGSRLTVL.

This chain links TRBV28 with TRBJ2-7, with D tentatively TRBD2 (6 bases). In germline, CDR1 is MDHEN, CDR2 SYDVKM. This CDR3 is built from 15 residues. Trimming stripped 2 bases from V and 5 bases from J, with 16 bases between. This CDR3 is CASSLTGDLVHEQYF. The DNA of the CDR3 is TGTGCCAGCAGTTTAACGGGAGACCTGGTCCACGAGCAGTACTTC.

In nucleotides, the CDR3 is TGTGCCAGCAGCCCCCAGCTGTCTAGCGGGGCCTTCTACGAGCAGTACTTC. This encodes CASSPQLSSGAFYEQYF. The rearrangement joins TRBV3-1 (or the pseudogene TRBV3-2) to TRBJ2-7, with 9 bases aligning to TRBD2. The CDR3 totals 17 residues. Germline V CDR1 and CDR2: LGHDT, YNNKEL (reference sequence). Germline trimming cut 4 bases from V and 3 bases from J; bases unmatched to any gene: 13.

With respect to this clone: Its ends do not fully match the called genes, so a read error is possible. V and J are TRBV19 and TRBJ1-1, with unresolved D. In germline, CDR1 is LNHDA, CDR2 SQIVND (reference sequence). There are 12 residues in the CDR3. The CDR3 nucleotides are TGTGCCAGTAGTGTAGACCGCACTGAAGCTTTCTTT. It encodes CASSVDRTEAFF.

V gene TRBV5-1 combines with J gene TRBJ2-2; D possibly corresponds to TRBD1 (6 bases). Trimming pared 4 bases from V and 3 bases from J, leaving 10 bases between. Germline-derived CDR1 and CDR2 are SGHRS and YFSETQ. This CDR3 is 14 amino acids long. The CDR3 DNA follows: TGCGCCAGCAGCCCCAGGGGTTACACCGGGGAGCTGTTTTTT. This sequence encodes CASSPRGYTGELFF.

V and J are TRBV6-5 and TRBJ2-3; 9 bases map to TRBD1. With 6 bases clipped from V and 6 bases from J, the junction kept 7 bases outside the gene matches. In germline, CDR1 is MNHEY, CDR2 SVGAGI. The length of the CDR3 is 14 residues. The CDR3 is CASRSDRGGDTQYF. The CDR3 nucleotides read TGTGCCAGCAGGTCGGACAGGGGAGGGGATACGCAGTATTTT.

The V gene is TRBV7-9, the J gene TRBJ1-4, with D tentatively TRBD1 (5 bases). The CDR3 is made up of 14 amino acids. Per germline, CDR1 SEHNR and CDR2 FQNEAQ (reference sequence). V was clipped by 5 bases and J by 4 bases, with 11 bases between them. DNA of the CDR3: TGTGCCAGCAGCACGGGACTGCTTAATGAAAAACTGTTTTTT. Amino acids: CASSTGLLNEKLFF. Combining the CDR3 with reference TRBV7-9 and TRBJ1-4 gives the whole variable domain DTGVSQNPRHKITKRGQNVTFRCDPISEHNRLYWYRQTLGQGPEFLTYFQNEAQLEKSRLLSDRFSAERPKGSFSTLEIQRTEQGDSAMYLCASSTGLLNEKLFFGSGTQLSVL.

The CDR3 is CASSRDMPGGGYTF. In DNA, the CDR3 is TGTGCCAGCAGCCGCGACATGCCAGGGGGTGGCTACACCTTC. This chain links TRBV7-8 with TRBJ1-2, with TRBD1 matching 7 bases. This CDR3 is 14 amino acids long. The V segment lost 5 bases and the J segment 7 bases; nucleotides outside the gene matches: 10. Germline lookup yields CDR1 SGHVS and CDR2 FQNEAQ.

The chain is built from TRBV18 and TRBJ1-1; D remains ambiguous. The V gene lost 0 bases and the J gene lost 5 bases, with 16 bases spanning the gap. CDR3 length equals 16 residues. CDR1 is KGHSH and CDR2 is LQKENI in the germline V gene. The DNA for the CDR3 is TGTGCCAGCTCACCACCTTCTCTGGGCTCGGGAACTGAAGCTTTCTTT. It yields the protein CASSPPSLGSGTEAFF.

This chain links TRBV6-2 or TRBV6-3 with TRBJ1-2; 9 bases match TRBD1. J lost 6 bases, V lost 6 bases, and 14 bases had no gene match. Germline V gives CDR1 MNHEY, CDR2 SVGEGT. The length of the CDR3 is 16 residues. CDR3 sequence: CASSPLYDRGVNGYTF. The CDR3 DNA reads TGTGCCAGCAGCCCTCTATATGACAGGGGGGTGAATGGCTACACCTTC.

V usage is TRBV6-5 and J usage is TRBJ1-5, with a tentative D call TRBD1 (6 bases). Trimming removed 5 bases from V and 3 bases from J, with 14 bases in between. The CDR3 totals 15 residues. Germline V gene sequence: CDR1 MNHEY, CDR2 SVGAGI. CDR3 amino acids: CASSTGPPNNQPQHF. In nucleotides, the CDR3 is TGTGCCAGCAGTACAGGGCCCCCAAACAATCAGCCCCAGCATTTT.

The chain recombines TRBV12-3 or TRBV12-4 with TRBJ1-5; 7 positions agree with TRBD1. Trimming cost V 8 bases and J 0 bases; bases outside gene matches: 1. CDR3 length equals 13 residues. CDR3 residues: CASQGDSNQPQHF. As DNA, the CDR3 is TGTGCCAGCCAGGGGGATAGCAATCAGCCCCAGCATTTT.

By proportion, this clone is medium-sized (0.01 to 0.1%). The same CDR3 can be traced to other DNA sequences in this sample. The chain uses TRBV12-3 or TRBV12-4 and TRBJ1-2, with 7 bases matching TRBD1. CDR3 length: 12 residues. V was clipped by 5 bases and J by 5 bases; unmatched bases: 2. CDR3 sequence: CASSGTAYGYTF. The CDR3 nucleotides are TGTGCCAGCAGTGGGACAGCTTATGGCTACACCTTC.

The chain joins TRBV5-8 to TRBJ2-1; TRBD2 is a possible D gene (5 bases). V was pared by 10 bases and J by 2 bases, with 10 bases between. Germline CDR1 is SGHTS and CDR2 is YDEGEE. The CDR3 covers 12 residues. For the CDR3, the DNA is TGTGCCCAACGGGAAGCCTACAATGAGCAGTTCTTC. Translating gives CAQREAYNEQFF.

The chain's CDR3 is CASSHLSGGGNYGYTF. The DNA for the CDR3 is TGTGCCAGCAGCCATCTTTCCGGTGGTGGTAACTATGGCTACACCTTC. This chain uses TRBV3-1 (or the pseudogene TRBV3-2) with TRBJ1-2; D is uncertain. The CDR3 has 16 amino acids. The germline CDR1 and CDR2 sequences are LGHDT and YNNKEL (reference sequence). V was pared by 3 bases and J by 1 base, with 15 bases between.

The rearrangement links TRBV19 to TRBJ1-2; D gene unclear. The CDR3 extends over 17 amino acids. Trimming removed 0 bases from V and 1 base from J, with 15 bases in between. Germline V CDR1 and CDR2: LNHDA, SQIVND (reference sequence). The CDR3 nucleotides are TGTGCCAGTAGTATAGATCTATCGGCAGGACTTAACTATGGCTACACCTTC. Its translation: CASSIDLSAGLNYGYTF. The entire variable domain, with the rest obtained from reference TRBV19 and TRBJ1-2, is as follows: DGGITQSPKYLFRKEGQNVTLSCEQNLNHDAMYWYRQDPGQGLRLIYYSQIVNDFQKGDIAEGYSVSREKKESFPLTVTSAQKNPTAFYLCASSIDLSAGLNYGYTFGSGTRLTVV.

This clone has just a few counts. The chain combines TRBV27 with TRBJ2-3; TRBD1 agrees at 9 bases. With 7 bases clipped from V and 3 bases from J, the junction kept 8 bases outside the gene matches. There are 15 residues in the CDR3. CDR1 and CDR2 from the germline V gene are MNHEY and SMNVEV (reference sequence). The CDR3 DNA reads TGTGCCAGCATCATGACAGGGGGACGGACAGATACGCAGTATTTT. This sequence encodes CASIMTGGRTDTQYF.

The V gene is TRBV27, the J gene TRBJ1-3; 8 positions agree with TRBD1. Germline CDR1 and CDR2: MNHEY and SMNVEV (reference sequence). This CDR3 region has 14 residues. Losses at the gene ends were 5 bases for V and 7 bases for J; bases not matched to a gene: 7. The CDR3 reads CASSPGQGRNTIYF. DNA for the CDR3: TGTGCCAGCAGTCCAGGACAGGGTCGGAACACCATATATTTT.

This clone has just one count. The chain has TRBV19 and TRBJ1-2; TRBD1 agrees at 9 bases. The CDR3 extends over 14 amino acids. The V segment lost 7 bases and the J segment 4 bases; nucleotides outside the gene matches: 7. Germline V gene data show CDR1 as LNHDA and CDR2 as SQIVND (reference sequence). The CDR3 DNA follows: TGTGCCAGTACGCCGGGACAGGGCAGCTATGGCTACACCTTC. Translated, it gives CASTPGQGSYGYTF.

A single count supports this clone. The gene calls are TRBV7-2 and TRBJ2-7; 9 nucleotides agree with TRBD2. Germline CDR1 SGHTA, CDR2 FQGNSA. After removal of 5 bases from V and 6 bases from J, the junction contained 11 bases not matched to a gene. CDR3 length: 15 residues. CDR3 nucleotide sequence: TGTGCCAGCAGCCCTCAGGGGCTAGCGGGGTCCGAGCAGTACTTC. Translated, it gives CASSPQGLAGSEQYF.

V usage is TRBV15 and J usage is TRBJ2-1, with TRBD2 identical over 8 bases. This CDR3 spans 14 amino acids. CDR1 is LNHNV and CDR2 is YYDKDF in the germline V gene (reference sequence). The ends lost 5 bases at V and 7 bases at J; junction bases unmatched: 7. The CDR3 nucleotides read TGTGCCACCAGCCTAGGGACTAGTGGGAATGAGCAGTTCTTC. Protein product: CATSLGTSGNEQFF.

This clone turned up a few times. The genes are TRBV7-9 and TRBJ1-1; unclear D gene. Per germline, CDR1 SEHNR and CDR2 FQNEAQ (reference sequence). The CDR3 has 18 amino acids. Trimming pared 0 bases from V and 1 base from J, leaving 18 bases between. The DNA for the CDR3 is TGTGCCAGCAGCTTAGCCCTTTTGGCCTGGTTCCGGAACACTGAAGCTTTCTTT. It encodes CASSLALLAWFRNTEAFF.

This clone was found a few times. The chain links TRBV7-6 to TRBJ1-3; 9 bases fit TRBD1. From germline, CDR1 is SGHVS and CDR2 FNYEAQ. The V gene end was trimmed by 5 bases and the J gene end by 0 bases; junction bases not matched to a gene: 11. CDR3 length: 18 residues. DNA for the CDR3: TGTGCCAGCAGCCCGGACAGGGGTGGAGGGCACTCTGGAAACACCATATATTTT. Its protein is CASSPDRGGGHSGNTIYF.

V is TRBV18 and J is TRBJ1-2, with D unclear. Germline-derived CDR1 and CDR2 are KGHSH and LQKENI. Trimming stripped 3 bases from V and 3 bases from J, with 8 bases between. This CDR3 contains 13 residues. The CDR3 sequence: CASSPRDYYGYTF. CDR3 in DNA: TGTGCCAGCTCACCGAGGGATTACTATGGCTACACCTTC.